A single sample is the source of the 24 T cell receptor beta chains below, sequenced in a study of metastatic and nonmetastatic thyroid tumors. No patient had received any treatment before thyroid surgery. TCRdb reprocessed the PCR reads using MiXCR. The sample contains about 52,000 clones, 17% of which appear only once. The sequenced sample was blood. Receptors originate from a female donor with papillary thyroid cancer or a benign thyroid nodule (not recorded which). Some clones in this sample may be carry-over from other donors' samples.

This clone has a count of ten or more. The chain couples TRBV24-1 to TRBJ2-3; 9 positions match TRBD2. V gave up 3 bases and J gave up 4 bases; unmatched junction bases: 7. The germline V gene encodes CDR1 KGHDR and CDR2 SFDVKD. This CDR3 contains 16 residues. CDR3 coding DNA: TGTGCCACCAGTGATCCGCGGGAGGGGGGATCAGATACGCAGTATTTT. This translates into CATSDPREGGSDTQYF.

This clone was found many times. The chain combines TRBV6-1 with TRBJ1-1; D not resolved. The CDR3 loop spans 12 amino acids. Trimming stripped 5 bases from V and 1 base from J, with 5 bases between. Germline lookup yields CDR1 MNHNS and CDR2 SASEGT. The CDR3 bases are TGTGCCAGCAGTTTCCGGAACACTGAAGCTTTCTTT. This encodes CASSFRNTEAFF.

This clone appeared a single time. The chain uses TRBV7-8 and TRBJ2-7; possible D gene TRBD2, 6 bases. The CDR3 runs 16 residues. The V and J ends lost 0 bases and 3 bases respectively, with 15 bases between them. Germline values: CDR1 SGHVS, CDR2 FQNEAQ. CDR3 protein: CASSLATRVGGYEQYF. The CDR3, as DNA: TGTGCCAGCAGCTTAGCGACTAGGGTGGGGGGCTACGAGCAGTACTTC. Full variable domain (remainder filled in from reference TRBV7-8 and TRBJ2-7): GAGVSQSPRYKVAKRGQDVALRCDPISGHVSLFWYQQALGQGPEFLTYFQNEAQLDKSGLPSDRFFAERPEGSVSTLKIQRTQQEDSAVYLCASSLATRVGGYEQYFGPGTRLTVT.

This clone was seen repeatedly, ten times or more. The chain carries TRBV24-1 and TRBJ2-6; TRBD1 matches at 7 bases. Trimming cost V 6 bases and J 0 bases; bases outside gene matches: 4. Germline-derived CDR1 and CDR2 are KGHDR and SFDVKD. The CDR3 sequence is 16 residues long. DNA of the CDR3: TGTGCCACCAGTCGGGGACAGATCTCTGGGGCCAACGTCCTGACTTTC. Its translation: CATSRGQISGANVLTF.

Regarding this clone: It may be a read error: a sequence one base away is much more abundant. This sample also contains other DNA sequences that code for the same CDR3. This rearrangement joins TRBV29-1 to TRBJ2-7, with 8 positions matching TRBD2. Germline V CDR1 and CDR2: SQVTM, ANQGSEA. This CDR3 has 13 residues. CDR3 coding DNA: TGCAGCGTGGAAGTAGCGGGATTCTACGAGCAGTACTTC. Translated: CSVEVAGFYEQYF.

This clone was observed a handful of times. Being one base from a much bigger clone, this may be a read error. CDR3 protein: CASSLRSGVAYEQYF. CDR3 in DNA: TGTGCCAGCAGCCTCCGTTCAGGGGTCGCCTACGAGCAGTACTTC. V is TRBV12-3 or TRBV12-4 and J is TRBJ2-7; TRBD1 is a possible D gene (6 bases). The CDR3 is 15 residues long. The V gene lost 6 bases and the J gene lost 2 bases, with 17 bases spanning the gap.

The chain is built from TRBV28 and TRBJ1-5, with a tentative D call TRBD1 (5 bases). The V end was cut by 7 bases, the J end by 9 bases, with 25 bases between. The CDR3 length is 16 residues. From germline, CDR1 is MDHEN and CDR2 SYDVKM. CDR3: CASIPPAWTWGWPQHF. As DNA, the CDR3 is TGTGCCAGCATTCCACCTGCGTGGACCTGGGGGTGGCCCCAGCATTTT.

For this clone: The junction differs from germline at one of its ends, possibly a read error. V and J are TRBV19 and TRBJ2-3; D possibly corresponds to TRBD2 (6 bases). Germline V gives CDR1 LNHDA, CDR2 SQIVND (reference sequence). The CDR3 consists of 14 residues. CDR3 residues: CASSLRDFSDAQYF. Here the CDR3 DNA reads TGTGCCAGTAGTCTCCGGGACTTTTCAGATGCGCAGTATTTT. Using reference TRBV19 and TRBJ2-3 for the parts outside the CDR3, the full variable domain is DGGITQSPKYLFRKEGQNVTLSCEQNLNHDAMYWYRQDPGQGLRLIYYSQIVNDFQKGDIAEGYSVSREKKESFPLTVTSAQKNPTAFYLCASSLRDFSDAQYFGPGTRLTVL.

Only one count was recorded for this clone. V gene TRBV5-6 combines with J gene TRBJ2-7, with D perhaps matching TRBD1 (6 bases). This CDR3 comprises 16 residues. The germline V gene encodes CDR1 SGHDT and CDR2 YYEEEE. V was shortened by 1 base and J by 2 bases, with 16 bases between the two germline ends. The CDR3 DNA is TGTGCCAGCAGCTTGCCGGGGACATGTACCCCCTACGAGCAGTACTTC. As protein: CASSLPGTCTPYEQYF.

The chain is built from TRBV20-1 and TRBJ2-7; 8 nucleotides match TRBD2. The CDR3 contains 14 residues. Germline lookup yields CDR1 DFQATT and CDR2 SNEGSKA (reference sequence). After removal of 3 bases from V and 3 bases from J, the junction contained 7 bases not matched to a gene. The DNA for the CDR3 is TGCAGTGCTAGCCCGGGAGGGGAAATCTACGAGCAGTACTTC. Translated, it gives CSASPGGEIYEQYF.

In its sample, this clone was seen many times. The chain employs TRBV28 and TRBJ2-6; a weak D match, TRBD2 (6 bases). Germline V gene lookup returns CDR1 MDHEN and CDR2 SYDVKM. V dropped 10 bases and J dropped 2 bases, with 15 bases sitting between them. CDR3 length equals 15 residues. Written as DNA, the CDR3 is TGTGCCACCAAATTGGGGGGAGCTGGGGCCAACGTCCTGACTTTC. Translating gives CATKLGGAGANVLTF. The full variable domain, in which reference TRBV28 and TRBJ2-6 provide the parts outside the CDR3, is DVKVTQSSRYLVKRTGEKVFLECVQDMDHENMFWYRQDPGLGLRLIYFSYDVKMKEKGDIPEGYSVSREKKERFSLILESASTNQTSMYLCATKLGGAGANVLTFGAGSRLTVL.

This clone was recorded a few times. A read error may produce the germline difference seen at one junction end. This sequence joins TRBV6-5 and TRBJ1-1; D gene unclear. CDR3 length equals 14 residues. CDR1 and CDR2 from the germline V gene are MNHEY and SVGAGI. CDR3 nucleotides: TGTGCCAGCAGTTCTCTTTCAGGTAACACTGAAGCTTTCTTC. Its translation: CASSSLSGNTEAFF.

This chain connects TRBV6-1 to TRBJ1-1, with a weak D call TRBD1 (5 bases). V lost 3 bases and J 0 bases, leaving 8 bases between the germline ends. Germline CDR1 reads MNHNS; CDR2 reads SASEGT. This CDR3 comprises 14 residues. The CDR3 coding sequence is TGTGCCAGCAGTGAGGAGGGGTTGAACACTGAAGCTTTCTTT. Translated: CASSEEGLNTEAFF.

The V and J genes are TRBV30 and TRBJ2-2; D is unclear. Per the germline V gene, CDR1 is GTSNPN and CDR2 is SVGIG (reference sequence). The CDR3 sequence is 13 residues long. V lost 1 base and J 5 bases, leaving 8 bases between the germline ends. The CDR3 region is CAWSGRVTGELFF. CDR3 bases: TGTGCCTGGAGTGGTCGGGTAACCGGGGAGCTGTTTTTT.

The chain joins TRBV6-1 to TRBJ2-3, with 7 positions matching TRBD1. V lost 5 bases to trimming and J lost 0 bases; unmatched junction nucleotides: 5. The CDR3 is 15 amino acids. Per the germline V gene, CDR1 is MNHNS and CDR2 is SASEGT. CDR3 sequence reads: CASSRGRCSTDTQYF. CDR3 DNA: TGTGCCAGCAGTAGGGGGCGGTGTAGCACAGATACGCAGTATTTT.

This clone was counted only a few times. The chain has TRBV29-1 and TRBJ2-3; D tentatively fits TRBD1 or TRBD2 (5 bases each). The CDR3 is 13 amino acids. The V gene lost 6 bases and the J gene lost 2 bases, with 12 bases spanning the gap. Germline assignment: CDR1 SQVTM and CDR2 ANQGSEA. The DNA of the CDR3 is TGCAGCGTGTGGGGCGGGTACACAGATACGCAGTATTTT. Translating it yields CSVWGGYTDTQYF.

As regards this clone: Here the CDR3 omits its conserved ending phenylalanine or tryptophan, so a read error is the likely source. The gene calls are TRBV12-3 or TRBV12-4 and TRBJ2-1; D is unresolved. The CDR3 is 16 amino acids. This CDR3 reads CVSSPDGLNPKNEQFS. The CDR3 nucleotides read TGTGTCAGCAGCCCCGATGGCCTCAATCCGAAAAATGAGCAGTTCTCC.

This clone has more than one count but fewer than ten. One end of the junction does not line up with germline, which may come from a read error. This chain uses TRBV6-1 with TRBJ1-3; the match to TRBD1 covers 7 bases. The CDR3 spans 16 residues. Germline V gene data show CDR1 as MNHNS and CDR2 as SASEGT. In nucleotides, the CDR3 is TGTGCCAACACCGACCTAAAGACAGGGACTGGAAGCACCATATATTTT. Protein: CANTDLKTGTGSTIYF.

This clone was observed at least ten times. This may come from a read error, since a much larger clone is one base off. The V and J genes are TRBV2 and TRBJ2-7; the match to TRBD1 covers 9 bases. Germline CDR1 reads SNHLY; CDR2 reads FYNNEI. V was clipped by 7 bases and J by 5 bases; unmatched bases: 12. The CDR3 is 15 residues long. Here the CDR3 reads CASMGQGSTRDEQYF. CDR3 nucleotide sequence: TGTGCCAGCATGGGACAGGGAAGTACGCGGGACGAGCAGTACTTC.

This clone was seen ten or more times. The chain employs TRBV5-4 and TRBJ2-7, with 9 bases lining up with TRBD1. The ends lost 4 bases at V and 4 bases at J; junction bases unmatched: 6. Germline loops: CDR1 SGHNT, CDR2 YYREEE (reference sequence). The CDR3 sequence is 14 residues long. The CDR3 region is CASSHGQGNYEQYF. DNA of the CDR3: TGTGCCAGCAGCCACGGACAGGGGAATTACGAGCAGTACTTC.

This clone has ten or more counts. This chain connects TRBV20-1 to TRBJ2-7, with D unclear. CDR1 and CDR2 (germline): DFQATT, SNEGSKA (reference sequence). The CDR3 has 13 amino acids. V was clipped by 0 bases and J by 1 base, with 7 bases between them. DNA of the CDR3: TGCAGTGCTAGAGATCCTGGTTCCTACGAGCAGTACTTC. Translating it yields CSARDPGSYEQYF.

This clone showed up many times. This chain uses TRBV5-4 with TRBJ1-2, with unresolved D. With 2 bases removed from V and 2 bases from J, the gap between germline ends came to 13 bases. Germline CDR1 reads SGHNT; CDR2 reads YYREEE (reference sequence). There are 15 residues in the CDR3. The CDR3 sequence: CASSFSGGPNYGYTF. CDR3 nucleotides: TGTGCCAGCAGCTTTAGTGGAGGGCCGAACTATGGCTACACCTTC. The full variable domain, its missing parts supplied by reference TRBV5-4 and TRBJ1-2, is ETGVTQSPTHLIKTRGQQVTLRCSSQSGHNTVSWYQQALGQGPQFIFQYYREEENGRGNFPPRFSGLQFPNYSSELNVNALELDDSALYLCASSFSGGPNYGYTFGSGTRLTVV.

The CDR3 bases are TGCGCCAGCAGCAGTTTTACCGGGTCGGGGCAGGGTAACACTGAAGCTTTCTTT. This encodes CASSSFTGSGQGNTEAFF. The chain joins TRBV5-1 to TRBJ1-1, with TRBD1 as a possible D gene (5 bases). This CDR3 comprises 18 residues. CDR1 and CDR2 from the germline V gene are SGHRS and YFSETQ. V was trimmed by 4 bases and J by 2 bases, leaving 24 bases between them. Full variable domain (outside the CDR3, taken from reference TRBV5-1 and TRBJ1-1): KAGVTQTPRYLIKTRGQQVTLSCSPISGHRSVSWYQQTPGQGLQFLFEYFSETQRNKGNFPGRFSGRQFSNSRSEMNVSTLELGDSALYLCASSSFTGSGQGNTEAFFGQGTRLTVV.

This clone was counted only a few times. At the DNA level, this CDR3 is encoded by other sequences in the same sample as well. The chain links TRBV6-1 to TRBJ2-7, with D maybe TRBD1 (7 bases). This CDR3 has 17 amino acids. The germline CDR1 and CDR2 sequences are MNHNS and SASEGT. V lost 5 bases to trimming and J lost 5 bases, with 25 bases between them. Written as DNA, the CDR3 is TGTGCCAGCAGTAGGCTGCCAGGGGGAGGTTCAAGAAACGAGCAGTACTTC. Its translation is CASSRLPGGGSRNEQYF.